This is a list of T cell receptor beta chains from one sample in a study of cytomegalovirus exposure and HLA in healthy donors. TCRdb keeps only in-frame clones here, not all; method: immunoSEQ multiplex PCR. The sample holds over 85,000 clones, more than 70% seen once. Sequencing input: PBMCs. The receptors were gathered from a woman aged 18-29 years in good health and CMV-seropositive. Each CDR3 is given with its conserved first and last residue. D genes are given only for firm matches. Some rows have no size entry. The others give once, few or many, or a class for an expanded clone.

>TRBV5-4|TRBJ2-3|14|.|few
CASSLEWRTDTQYF
TGTGCCAGCAGCCTGGAGTGGCGCACAGATACGCAGTATTTT
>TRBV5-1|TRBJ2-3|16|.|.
CASSFPIGGREDTQYF
TGCGCCAGCAGCTTCCCGATAGGGGGGAGGGAAGATACGCAGTATTTT
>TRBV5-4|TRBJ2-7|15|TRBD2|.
CASSLGGTSTYEQYF
TGTGCCAGCAGCTTGGGCGGGACTAGTACCTACGAGCAGTACTTC
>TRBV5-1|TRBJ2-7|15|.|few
CASSLPSGARDEQYF
TGCGCCAGCAGCTTACCGTCGGGAGCTAGGGACGAGCAGTACTTC
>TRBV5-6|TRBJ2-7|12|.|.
CASSLGGQAQYF
TGTGCCAGCAGCTTGGGAGGGCAGGCGCAGTACTTC
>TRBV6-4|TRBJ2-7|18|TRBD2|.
CASSDSTSGGPSSYEQYF
TGTGCCAGCAGTGACTCGACTAGCGGGGGGCCGAGCTCCTACGAGCAGTACTTC
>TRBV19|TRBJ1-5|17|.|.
CASYGPSGKGSNQPQHF
TGTGCCAGTTACGGGCCTTCAGGGAAAGGGAGCAATCAGCCCCAGCATTTT
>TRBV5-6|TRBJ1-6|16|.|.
CASSQQQWWDNSPLHF
TGTGCCAGCAGCCAACAACAGTGGTGGGATAATTCACCCCTCCACTTT
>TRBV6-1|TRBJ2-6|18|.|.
CASSGLWAGSSGANVLTF
TGTGCCAGCAGTGGGTTGTGGGCGGGAAGCTCTGGGGCCAACGTCCTGACTTTC
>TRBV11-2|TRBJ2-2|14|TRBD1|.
CASTEQGATGELFF
TGTGCCAGCACCGAACAGGGGGCGACCGGGGAGCTGTTTTTT
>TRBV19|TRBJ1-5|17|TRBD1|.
CASSIRTGDMFNQPQHF
TGTGCCAGTAGTATACGGACAGGGGATATGTTTAATCAGCCCCAGCATTTT
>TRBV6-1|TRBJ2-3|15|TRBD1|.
CASSVGTGATDTQYF
TGTGCCAGCAGTGTGGGGACAGGGGCCACAGATACGCAGTATTTT
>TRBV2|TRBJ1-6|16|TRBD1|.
CASSELGQLNNSPLHF
TGTGCCAGCAGTGAACTGGGACAGCTTAATAATTCACCCCTCCACTTT
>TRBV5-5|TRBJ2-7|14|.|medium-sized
CASSFMPVSYEQYF
TGTGCCAGCAGCTTCATGCCGGTATCCTACGAGCAGTACTTC
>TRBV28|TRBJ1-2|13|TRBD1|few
CASRRQGGYGYTF
TGTGCCAGCAGGCGACAGGGGGGCTATGGCTACACCTTC
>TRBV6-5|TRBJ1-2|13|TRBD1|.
CASSFRGSYGYTF
TGTGCCAGCAGTTTCAGGGGGAGCTATGGCTACACCTTC
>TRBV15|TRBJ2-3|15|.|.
CATSPRHITLDTQYF
TGTGCCACCAGCCCGAGGCACATAACGCTCGATACGCAGTATTTT
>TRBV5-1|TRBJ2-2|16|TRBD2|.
CASSSSGTSETGELFF
TGCGCCAGCAGCTCCTCCGGGACTAGCGAAACCGGGGAGCTGTTTTTT
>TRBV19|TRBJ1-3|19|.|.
CASSAGQYKTYGSGNTIYF
TGTGCCAGTAGTGCAGGACAGTACAAGACTTATGGCTCTGGAAACACCATATATTTT
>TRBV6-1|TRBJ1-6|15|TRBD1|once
CASSDRRTGGAPLHF
TGTGCCAGCAGTGATCGTCGGACAGGGGGTGCACCCCTCCACTTT
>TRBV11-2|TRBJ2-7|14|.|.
CASSSPDWAYEQYF
TGTGCCAGCAGCTCGCCTGATTGGGCTTACGAGCAGTACTTC
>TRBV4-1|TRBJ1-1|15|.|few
CASQKGTYLNTEAFF
TGCGCCAGCCAAAAGGGGACATACCTTAACACTGAAGCTTTCTTT
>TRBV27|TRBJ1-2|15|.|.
CASSPGTRGGNGYTF
TGTGCCAGCAGCCCCGGGACTAGGGGGGGTAACGGCTACACCTTC
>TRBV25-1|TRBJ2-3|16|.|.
CASGSRAGASTDTQYF
TGTGCCAGCGGGTCCAGGGCGGGGGCCTCCACAGATACGCAGTATTTT
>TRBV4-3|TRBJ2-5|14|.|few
CASSQGWEVKTQYF
TGCGCCAGCAGCCAAGGCTGGGAGGTCAAGACCCAGTACTTC
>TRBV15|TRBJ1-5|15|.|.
CATSRDRPGNQPQHF
TGTGCCACCAGCAGAGATCGTCCCGGGAATCAGCCCCAGCATTTT
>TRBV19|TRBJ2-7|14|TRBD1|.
CASSSGTGGYEQYF
TGTGCCAGTAGTAGCGGGACAGGGGGCTACGAGCAGTACTTC
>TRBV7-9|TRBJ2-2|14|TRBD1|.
CASSSTGETGELFF
TGTGCCAGCAGCTCTACAGGGGAGACCGGGGAGCTGTTTTTT
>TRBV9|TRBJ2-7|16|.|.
CASSAQTRTDTYEQYF
TGTGCCAGCAGCGCGCAGACCCGGACAGACACCTACGAGCAGTACTTC
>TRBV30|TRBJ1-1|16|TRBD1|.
CAWSAPETGLNTEAFF
TGTGCCTGGAGCGCCCCTGAGACAGGGTTAAACACTGAAGCTTTCTTT
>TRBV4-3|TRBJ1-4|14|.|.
CASRTGLEGEKLFF
TGCGCCAGCAGGACAGGTTTAGAGGGTGAAAAACTGTTTTTT
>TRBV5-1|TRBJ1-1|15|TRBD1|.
CASSLVPGGSTEAFF
TGCGCCAGCAGCTTAGTCCCAGGGGGGTCCACTGAAGCTTTCTTT
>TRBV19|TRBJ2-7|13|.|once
CASSSTVSYEQYF
TGTGCCAGTAGTTCGACAGTCTCCTACGAGCAGTACTTC
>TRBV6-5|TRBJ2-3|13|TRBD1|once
CASTTGTTDTQYF
TGTGCCAGTACGACAGGGACCACAGATACGCAGTATTTT
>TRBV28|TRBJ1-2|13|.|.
CASSLQGGSGYTF
TGTGCCAGCAGTTTACAGGGCGGATCTGGCTACACCTTC
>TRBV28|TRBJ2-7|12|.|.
CASSSGSYEQYF
TGTGCCAGCAGTTCAGGGTCCTACGAGCAGTACTTC
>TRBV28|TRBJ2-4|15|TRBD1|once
CASSFSGQGADIQYF
TGTGCCAGCAGTTTCTCGGGACAGGGGGCAGACATTCAGTACTTC